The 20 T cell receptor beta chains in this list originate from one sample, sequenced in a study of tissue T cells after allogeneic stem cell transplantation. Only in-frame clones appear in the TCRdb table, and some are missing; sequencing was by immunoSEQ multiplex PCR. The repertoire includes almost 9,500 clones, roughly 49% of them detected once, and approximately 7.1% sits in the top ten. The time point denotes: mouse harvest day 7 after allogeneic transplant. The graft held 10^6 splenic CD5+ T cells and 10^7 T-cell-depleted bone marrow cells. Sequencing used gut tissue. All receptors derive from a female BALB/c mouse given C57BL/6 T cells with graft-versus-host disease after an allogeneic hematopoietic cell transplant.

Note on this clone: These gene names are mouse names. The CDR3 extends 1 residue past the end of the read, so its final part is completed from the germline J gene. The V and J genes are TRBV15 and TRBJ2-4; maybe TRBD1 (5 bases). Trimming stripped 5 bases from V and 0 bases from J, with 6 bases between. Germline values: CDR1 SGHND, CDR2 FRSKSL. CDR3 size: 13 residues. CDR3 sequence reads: CASSPGSQNTLYF. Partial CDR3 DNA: TGTGCCAGCAGTCCAGGGAGTCAAAACACCTTGTAC. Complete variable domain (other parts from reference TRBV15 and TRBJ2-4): DAGVTQTPRHEVAEKGQTIILKCEPVSGHNDLFWYRQTKIQGLELLSYFRSKSLMEDGGAFKDRFKAEMLNSSFSTLKIQPTEPKDSAVYLCASSPGSQNTLYFGAGTRLSVL.

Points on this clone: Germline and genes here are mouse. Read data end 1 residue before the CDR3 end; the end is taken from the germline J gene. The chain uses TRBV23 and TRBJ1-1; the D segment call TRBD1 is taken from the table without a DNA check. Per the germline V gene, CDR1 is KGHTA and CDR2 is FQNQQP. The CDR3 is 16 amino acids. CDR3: CSSSQKTGGEGTEVFF. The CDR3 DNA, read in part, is TGCTCCAGCAGTCAAAAAACAGGGGGCGAGGGCACAGAAGTCTTC.

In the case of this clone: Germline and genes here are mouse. The CDR3 bases that were read are TGTGCCAGCAGCTCGACAGGGGGAAACCAGGCTCCGCTT. This codes for CASSSTGGNQAPL. The complete CDR3 sequence is CASSSTGGNQAPLF. The chain combines TRBV3 with TRBJ1-5, with TRBD1 identical over 9 bases. The read halts 1 residue ahead of the CDR3 end, with the missing end drawn from the germline J gene. The CDR3 spans 14 residues. The V gene end was trimmed by 4 bases and the J gene end by 4 bases; junction bases not matched to a gene: 2. Germline assignment: CDR1 SNHLY and CDR2 FYNGKV (reference sequence).

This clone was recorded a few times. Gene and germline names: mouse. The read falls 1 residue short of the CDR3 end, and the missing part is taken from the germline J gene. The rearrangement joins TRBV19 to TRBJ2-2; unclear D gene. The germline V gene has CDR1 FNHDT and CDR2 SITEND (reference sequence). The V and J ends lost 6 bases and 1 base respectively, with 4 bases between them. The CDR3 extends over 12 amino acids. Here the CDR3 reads CASTVNTGQLYF. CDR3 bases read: TGTGCCAGCACCGTAAACACCGGGCAGCTCTAC.

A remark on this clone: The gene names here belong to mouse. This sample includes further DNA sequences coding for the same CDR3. CDR3 DNA, as far as it was read: TGTGCCAGCAGCCAAGATCCTGGAGGGAACTATGAACAGTAC. Translation: CASSQDPGGNYEQY. The entire CDR3 sequence reads CASSQDPGGNYEQYF. The rearrangement joins TRBV2 to TRBJ2-7, with D unclear. The sequenced fragment ends 1 residue before the CDR3 boundary, so the rest is inferred from the germline J gene. Trimming took 0 bases from V and 3 from J, leaving 12 bases between them. The germline V gene has CDR1 LGHNA and CDR2 YSYQKL. The CDR3 is 15 residues long.

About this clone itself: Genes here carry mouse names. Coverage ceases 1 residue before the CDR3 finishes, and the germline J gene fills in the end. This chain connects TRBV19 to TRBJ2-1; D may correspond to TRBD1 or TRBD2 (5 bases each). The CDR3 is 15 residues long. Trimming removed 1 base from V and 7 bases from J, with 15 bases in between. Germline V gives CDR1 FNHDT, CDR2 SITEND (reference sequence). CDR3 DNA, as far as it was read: TGTGCCAGCAGTATAAGAGGGGCAGGGAGGGCTGAGCAGTTC. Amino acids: CASSIRGAGRAEQF. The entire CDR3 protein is CASSIRGAGRAEQFF. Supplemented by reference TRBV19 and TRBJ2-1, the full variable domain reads GGIITQTPKFLIGQEGQKLTLKCQQNFNHDTMYWYRQDSGKGLRLIYYSITENDLQKGDLSEGYDASREKKSSFSLTVTSAQKNEMAVFLCASSIRGAGRAEQFFGPGTRLTVL.

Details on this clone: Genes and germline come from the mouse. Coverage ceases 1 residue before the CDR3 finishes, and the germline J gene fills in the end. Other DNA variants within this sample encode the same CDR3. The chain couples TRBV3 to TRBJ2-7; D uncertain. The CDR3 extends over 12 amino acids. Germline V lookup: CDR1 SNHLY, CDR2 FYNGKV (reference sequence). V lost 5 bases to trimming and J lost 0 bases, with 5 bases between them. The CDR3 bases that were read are TGTGCCAGCAGCCCAAGCTCCTATGAACAGTAC. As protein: CASSPSSYEQY. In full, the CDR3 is CASSPSSYEQYF.

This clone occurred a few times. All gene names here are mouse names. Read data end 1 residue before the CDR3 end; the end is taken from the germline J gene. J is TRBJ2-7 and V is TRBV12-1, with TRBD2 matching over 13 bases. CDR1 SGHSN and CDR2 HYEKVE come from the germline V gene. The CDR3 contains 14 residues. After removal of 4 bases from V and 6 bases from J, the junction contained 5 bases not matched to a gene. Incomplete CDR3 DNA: TGTGCCAGCTCCCGGGACTGGGGGGGTGTTGAACAGTAC. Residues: CASSRDWGGVEQY. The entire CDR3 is CASSRDWGGVEQYF.

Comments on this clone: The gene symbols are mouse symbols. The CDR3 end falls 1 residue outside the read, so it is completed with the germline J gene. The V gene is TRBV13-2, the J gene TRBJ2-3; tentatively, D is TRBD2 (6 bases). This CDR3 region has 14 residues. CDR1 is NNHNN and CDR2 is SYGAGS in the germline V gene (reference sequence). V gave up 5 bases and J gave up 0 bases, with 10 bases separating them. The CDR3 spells CASGPTGSAETLYF. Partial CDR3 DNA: TGTGCCAGCGGACCGACTGGAAGTGCAGAAACGCTGTAT.

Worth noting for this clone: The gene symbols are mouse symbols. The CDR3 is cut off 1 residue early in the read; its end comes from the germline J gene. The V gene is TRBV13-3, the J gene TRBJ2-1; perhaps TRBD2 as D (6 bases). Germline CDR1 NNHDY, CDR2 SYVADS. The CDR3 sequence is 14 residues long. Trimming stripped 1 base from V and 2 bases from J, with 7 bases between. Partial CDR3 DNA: TGTGCCAGCAGTGATCCTGGGGACTATGCTGAGCAGTTC. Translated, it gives CASSDPGDYAEQF. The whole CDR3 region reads CASSDPGDYAEQFF.

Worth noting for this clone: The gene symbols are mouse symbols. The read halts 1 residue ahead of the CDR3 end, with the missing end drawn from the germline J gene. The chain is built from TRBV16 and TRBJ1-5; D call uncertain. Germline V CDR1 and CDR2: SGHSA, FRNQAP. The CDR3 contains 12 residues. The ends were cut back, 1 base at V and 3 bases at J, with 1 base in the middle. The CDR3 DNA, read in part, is TGTGCAAGCAGCTTAGCCAACCAGGCTCCGCTT. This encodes CASSLANQAPL. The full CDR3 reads CASSLANQAPLF.

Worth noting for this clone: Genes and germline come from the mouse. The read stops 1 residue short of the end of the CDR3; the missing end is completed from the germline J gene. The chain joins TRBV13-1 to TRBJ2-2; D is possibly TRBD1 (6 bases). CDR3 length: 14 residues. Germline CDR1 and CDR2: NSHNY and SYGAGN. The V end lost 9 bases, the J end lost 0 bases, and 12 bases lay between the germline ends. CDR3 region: CANRDNTNTGQLYF. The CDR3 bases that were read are TGTGCCAACCGGGACAACACAAACACCGGGCAGCTCTAC.

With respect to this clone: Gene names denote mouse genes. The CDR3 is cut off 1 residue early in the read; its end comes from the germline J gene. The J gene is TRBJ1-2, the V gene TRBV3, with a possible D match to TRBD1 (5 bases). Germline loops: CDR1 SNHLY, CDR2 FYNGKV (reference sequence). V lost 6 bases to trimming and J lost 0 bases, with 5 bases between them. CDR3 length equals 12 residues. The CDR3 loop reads CASRQANSDYTF. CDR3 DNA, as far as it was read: TGTGCCAGCAGACAGGCAAACTCCGACTACACC.

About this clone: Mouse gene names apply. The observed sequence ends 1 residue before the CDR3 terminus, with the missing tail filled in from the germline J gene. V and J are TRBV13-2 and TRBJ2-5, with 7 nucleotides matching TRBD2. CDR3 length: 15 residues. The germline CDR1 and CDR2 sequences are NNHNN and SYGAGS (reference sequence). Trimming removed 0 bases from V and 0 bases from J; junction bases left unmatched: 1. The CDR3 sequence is CASGDVWGNQDTQYF. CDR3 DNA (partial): TGTGCCAGCGGTGATGTCTGGGGGAACCAAGACACCCAGTAC.

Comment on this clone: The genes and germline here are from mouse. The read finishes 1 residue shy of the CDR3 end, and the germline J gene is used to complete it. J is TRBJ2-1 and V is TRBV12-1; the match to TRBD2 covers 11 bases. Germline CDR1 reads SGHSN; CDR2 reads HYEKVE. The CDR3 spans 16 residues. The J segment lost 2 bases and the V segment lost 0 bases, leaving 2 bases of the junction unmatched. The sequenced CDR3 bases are TGTGCCAGCTCTCTCGTGGGACTGGGGGACTATGCTGAGCAGTTC. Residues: CASSLVGLGDYAEQF. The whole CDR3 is CASSLVGLGDYAEQFF.

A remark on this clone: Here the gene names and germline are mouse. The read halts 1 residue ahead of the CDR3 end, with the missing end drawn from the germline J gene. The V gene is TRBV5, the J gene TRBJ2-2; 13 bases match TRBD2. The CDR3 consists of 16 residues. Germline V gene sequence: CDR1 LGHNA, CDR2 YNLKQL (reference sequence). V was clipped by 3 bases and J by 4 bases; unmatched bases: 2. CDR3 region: CASSQDWGGFTGQLYF. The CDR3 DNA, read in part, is TGTGCCAGCAGCCAGGACTGGGGGGGCTTCACCGGGCAGCTCTAC.

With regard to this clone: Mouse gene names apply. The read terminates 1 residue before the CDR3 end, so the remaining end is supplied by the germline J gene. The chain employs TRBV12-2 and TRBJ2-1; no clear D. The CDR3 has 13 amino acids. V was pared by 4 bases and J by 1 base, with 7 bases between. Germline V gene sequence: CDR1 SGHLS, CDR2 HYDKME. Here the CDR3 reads CASSRQNYAEQFF. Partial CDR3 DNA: TGTGCCAGCTCCCGGCAGAACTATGCTGAGCAGTTC.

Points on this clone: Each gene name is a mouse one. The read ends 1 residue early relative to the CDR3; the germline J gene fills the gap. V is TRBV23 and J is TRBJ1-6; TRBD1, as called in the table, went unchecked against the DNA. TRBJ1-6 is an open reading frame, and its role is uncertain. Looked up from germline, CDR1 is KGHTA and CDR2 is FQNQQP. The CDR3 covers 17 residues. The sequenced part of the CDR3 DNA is TGCTCCAGCAGTCAATCGACAGGGTCTTCCTATAATTCGCCCCTCTAC. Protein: CSSSQSTGSSYNSPLY. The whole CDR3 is CSSSQSTGSSYNSPLYF.

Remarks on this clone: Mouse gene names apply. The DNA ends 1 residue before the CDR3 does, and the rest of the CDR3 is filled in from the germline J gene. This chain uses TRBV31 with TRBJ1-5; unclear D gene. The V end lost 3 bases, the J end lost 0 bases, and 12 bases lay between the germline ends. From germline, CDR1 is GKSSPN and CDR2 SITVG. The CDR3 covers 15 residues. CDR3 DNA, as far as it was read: TGTGCCTGGAGACGCCCCGGGAATAACAACCAGGCTCCGCTT. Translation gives CAWRRPGNNNQAPL. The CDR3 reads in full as CAWRRPGNNNQAPLF.

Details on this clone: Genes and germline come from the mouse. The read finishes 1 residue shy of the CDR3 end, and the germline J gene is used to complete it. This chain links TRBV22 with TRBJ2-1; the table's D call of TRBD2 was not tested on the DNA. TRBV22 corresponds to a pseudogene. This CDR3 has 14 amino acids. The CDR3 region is CASSCPGGYAEQFF. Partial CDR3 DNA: TGTGCCAGCAGTTGTCCGGGGGGCTATGCTGAGCAGTTC.